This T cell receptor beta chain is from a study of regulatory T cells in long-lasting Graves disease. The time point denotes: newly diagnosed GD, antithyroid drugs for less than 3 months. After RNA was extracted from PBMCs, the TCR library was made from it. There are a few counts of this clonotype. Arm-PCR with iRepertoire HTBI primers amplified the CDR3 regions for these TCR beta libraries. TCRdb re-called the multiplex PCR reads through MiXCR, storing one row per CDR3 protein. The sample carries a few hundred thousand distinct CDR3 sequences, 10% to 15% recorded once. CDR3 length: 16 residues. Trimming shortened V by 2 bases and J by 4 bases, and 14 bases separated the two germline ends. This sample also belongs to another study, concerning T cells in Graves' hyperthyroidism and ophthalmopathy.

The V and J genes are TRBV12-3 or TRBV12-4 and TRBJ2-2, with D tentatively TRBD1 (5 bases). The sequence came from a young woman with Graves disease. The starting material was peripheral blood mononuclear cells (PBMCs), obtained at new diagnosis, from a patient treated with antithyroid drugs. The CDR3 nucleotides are TGTGCCAGCAGTTTATGGGGCAGGAGATCCACCGGGGAGCTGTTTTTT. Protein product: CASSLWGRRSTGELFF.